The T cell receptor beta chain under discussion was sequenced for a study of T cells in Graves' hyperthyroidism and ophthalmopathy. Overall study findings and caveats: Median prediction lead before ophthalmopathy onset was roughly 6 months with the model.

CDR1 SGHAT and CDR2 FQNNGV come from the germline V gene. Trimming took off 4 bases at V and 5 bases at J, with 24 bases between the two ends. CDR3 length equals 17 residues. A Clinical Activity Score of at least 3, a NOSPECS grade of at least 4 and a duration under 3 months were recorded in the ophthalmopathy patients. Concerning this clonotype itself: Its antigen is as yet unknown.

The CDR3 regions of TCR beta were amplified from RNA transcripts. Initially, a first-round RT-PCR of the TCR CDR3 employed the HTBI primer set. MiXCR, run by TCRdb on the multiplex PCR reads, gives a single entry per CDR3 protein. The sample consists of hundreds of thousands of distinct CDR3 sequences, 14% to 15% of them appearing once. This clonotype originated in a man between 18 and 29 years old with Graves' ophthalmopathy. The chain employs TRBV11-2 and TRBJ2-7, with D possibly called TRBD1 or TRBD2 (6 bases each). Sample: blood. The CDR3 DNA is TGTGCCAGCAGCTCCCCCCGAGGGGGAGGAGGTGGCCACGAGCAGTACTTC. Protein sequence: CASSSPRGGGGGHEQYF. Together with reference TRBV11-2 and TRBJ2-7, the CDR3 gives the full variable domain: EAGVAQSPRYKIIEKRQSVAFWCNPISGHATLYWYQQILGQGPKLLIQFQNNGVVDDSQLPKDRFSAERLKGVDSTLKIQPAKLEDSAVYLCASSSPRGGGGGHEQYFGPGTRLTVT.